This entry describes one T cell receptor (beta chain). What it recognizes is unknown. Amplification used 60 Vbeta primers and 13 Jbeta primers. Profiling relied on immunoSEQ multiplex PCR, and the TCRdb table lists in-frame clones only, not all of them. This sample yields some 170,000 clones, of which 80% to 85% are seen a single time; approximately 0.87% belongs to the top ten. The sample belongs to a study of cytomegalovirus exposure and HLA in healthy donors. Germline trimming cut 0 bases from V and 5 bases from J; bases unmatched to any gene: 8. This CDR3 comprises 15 residues. CDR1 and CDR2 from the germline V gene are SQVTM and ANQGSEA. Study-wide points: A later analysis found most CMV-associated TCR beta chains apparently HLA-restricted. Using a false discovery rate of 0.05, a later analysis showed that 16,951 TCR beta sequences were associated with HLA alleles. Analyzed later, association rates of TCRs varied across HLA loci, with DRB1 most and HLA-C fewest.

The chain employs TRBV29-1 and TRBJ1-2, with TRBD1 matching over 8 bases. Sequencing was done on a sample of PBMCs. The receptor was isolated from a girl aged 2 to 10 in good health and CMV-seropositive. The CDR3: CSVEDWRGQAYGYTF. DNA of the CDR3: TGCAGCGTTGAAGATTGGAGGGGACAGGCGTATGGCTACACCTTC.